This TCR beta chain was sequenced during a study of T-cell memory formation after mild COVID-19. The TCR alpha and TCR beta cDNA libraries, bearing sample barcodes and UMIs, were generated by 5'RACE using constant-segment primers. TCRdb ran MiXCR on the 5' RACE reads and lists one entry per CDR3 protein. The sample lists a few hundred thousand distinct CDR3 sequences, roughly 15% occurring once. Trimming cost V 1 base and J 2 bases, with 14 bases left between them. CDR1 is SGHNT and CDR2 is YYREEE in the germline V gene (reference sequence). The CDR3 runs 16 residues. V gene TRBV5-4 combines with J gene TRBJ2-3, with D perhaps matching TRBD2 (6 bases). The sequence derives from a man between 18 and 35 years old who had mild COVID-19 (a few samples of this study predate the infection). Cell type and time point are not known. Sequenced input: PBMCs or a T cell subset sorted from them (not recorded which). DNA for the CDR3: TGTGCCAGCAGCTTGCGCGTGGCTAGCGCCACAGATACGCAGTATTTT. This encodes CASSLRVASATDTQYF.